This TCR beta chain was profiled in a study of PD-1 blockade in classical Hodgkin lymphoma. This clone was seen a single time. The antigen remains unidentified. Study outcomes and limitations: Patients newly diagnosed and complete responders had comparable baseline diversity.

Trimming pared 3 bases from V and 4 bases from J, leaving 12 bases between. The germline V gene has CDR1 GTSNPN and CDR2 SVGIG (reference sequence). This CDR3 region has 14 residues. Sequenced by immunoSEQ multiplex PCR; TCRdb stores in-frame clones only, minus some. The sample includes approximately 84,000 clones, approximately 88% of them seen just once. All the patients suffered relapse after autologous stem cell transplantation, and brentuximab vedotin exposure differed. This clonotype originated in a human donor with classical Hodgkin lymphoma. The sample was peripheral blood mononuclear cells (PBMCs), taken at baseline. The J gene is TRBJ2-2, the V gene TRBV30; the D gene is possibly TRBD2 (5 bases). CDR3 region: CAWRESGGTGELFF. CDR3 nucleotides: TGTGCCTGGAGGGAGAGCGGCGGCACCGGGGAGCTGTTTTTT.